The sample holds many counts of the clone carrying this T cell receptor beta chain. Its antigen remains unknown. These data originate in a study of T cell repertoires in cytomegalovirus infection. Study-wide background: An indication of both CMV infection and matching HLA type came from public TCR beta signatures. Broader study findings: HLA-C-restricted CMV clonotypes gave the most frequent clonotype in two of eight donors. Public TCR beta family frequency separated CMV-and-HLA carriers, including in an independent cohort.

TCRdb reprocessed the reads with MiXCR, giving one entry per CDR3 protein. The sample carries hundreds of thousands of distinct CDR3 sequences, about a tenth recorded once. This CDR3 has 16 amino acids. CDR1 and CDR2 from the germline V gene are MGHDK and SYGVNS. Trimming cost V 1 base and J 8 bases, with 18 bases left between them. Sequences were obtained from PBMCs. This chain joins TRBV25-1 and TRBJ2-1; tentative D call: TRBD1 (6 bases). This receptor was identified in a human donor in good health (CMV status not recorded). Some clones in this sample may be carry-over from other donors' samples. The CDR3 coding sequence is TGTGCCAGCAGTGAATGGGCAAGGGGCAGGGGCCATGAGCAGTTCTTC. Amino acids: CASSEWARGRGHEQFF.